This passage covers 25 T cell receptor beta chains from one sample sequenced in a study of metastatic and nonmetastatic thyroid tumors. TCRdb re-analyzed the PCR reads using MiXCR. The sample yields 30,000 to 45,000 clones, about 27% seen once. Ahead of thyroid surgery, no patient had received treatment of any kind. Sequenced material: blood. The receptors were gathered from a male donor with papillary thyroid cancer or a benign thyroid nodule (not recorded which). Some clones in this sample may be carry-over from other donors' samples.

This clone was counted ten times or more. This chain joins TRBV10-3 and TRBJ2-1, with 10 bases aligning to TRBD1. CDR3 size: 17 residues. CDR1 and CDR2 from the germline V gene are ENHRY and SYGVKD. Trimming cost V 6 bases and J 3 bases; bases outside gene matches: 11. The CDR3 here is CAIRPTSGQGFYNEQFF. The CDR3 nucleotides are TGTGCCATCAGGCCAACCTCGGGACAGGGGTTCTACAATGAGCAGTTCTTC.

This clone was detected a few times. This rearrangement joins TRBV12-3 or TRBV12-4 to TRBJ2-7; a possible D gene is TRBD1 (6 bases). Trimming took off 3 bases at V and 8 bases at J, with 20 bases between the two ends. This CDR3 has 15 residues. CDR3 amino acids: CASSFTGHSDRQQYF. The CDR3, as DNA: TGTGCCAGCAGTTTTACGGGACACTCAGACAGACAGCAGTACTTC.

There are many counts of this clone. The chain joins TRBV6-4 to TRBJ2-1; 8 nucleotides match TRBD1. The CDR3 is 15 residues long. Germline lookup yields CDR1 MRHNA and CDR2 SNTAGT. The ends lost 7 bases at V and 4 bases at J; junction bases unmatched: 9. CDR3 bases: TGTGCCAGCATCACTTCAGGGGGCCGGTACAATGAGCAGTTCTTC. The encoded protein is CASITSGGRYNEQFF.

This clone appeared a few times. The genes are TRBV12-3 or TRBV12-4 and TRBJ2-7, with TRBD2 as a possible D gene (6 bases). Trimming shortened V by 3 bases and J by 5 bases, and 14 bases separated the two germline ends. The CDR3 covers 14 residues. The CDR3 DNA reads TGTGCCAGCAGTTTGGGACTGAAAGGGGACGAGCAGTACTTC. This sequence encodes CASSLGLKGDEQYF.

Written as DNA, the CDR3 is TGTGCCAGCAGCGTAGGTGGACAGAGCAATCAGCCCCAGCATTTT. Protein: CASSVGGQSNQPQHF. The V call is TRBV9, the J call TRBJ1-5; a weak D match, TRBD1 (6 bases). This CDR3 has 15 amino acids. CDR1 SGDLS and CDR2 YYNGEE come from the germline V gene. Trimming stripped 0 bases from V and 1 base from J, with 8 bases between.

This clone was recorded a few times. One end of the junction is discordant with germline, which a read error may explain. This sequence joins TRBV6-5 and TRBJ1-2, with D hard to call. The CDR3 loop spans 13 amino acids. Germline CDR1 and CDR2: MNHEY and SVGAGI. DNA of the CDR3: TGTGCCAGCAGTTCAGTGGCCCTCTTTGGCTACACCTTT. Translated, it gives CASSSVALFGYTF.

This sequence joins TRBV6-5 and TRBJ2-3, with D perhaps assigned TRBD1 or TRBD2 (5 bases each). Trimming pared 5 bases from V and 6 bases from J, leaving 18 bases between. The CDR3 is 15 amino acids. The V gene's germline CDR1 is MNHEY and CDR2 SVGAGI. Here the CDR3 reads CASSRSGRRGDTQYF. The CDR3 nucleotides read TGTGCCAGCAGTCGATCAGGGCGACGGGGTGATACGCAGTATTTT.

This rearrangement joins TRBV5-1 to TRBJ2-5; TRBD2 matches 10 bases. The CDR3 covers 16 residues. Looked up from germline, CDR1 is SGHRS and CDR2 is YFSETQ. The ends lost 0 bases at V and 5 bases at J; junction bases unmatched: 7. The CDR3 coding sequence is TGCGCCAGCAGCTTGGGGCTAGCGGGGGTCATGGAGACCCAGTACTTC. Its protein is CASSLGLAGVMETQYF.

A few counts support this clone. The V call is TRBV6-1, the J call TRBJ2-1, with 9 bases matching TRBD1. The junction had 5 bases not matched to a gene; V was cut back by 5 bases and J by 9 bases. From germline, CDR1 is MNHNS and CDR2 SASEGT. The CDR3 consists of 13 residues. CDR3 in DNA: TGTGCCAGCAGTAAAACAGGGGGCGCTGAGCAGTTCTTC. Residues: CASSKTGGAEQFF.

This clone has just a few counts. The rearrangement uses TRBV28 and TRBJ2-7, with a possible D match to TRBD2 (5 bases). V gave up 3 bases and J gave up 0 bases, with 9 bases separating them. The CDR3 is 14 residues long. Germline assignment: CDR1 MDHEN and CDR2 SYDVKM. The CDR3 sequence is CASSFLGSSYEQYF. Written as DNA, the CDR3 is TGTGCCAGCAGTTTCCTAGGGAGCTCCTACGAGCAGTACTTC.

In its sample, this clone ranks as medium-sized. The rearrangement joins TRBV6-1 to TRBJ2-7; 8 nucleotides align to TRBD2. The CDR3 length is 14 residues. V trimming: 5 bases; J trimming: 2 bases; junction bases outside the gene matches: 5. The germline CDR1 and CDR2 sequences are MNHNS and SASEGT. CDR3 nucleotide sequence: TGTGCCAGCAGTTTCGGAGCGGGGGCCTACGAGCAGTACTTC. It translates to CASSFGAGAYEQYF.

The CDR3 reads CSAPGTAGTEAFF. The CDR3 DNA reads as TGCAGTGCTCCCGGGACGGCCGGCACTGAAGCTTTCTTT. This chain joins TRBV20-1 and TRBJ1-1; possibly TRBD1 for D (5 bases). Trimming pared 5 bases from V and 4 bases from J, leaving 14 bases between. The CDR3 contains 13 residues. CDR1 is DFQATT, CDR2 SNEGSKA, per germline (reference sequence).

The V and J genes are TRBV20-1 and TRBJ2-1; possible D gene TRBD2, 6 bases. V lost 5 bases and J 4 bases, leaving 15 bases between the germline ends. This CDR3 is built from 14 residues. CDR1 and CDR2 (germline): DFQATT, SNEGSKA (reference sequence). The CDR3 DNA follows: TGCAGTGCTGTGAAGGAGGGCCTGTACAATGAGCAGTTCTTC. Translating it yields CSAVKEGLYNEQFF.

This clone was observed many times. The rearrangement links TRBV20-1 to TRBJ2-7; possibly TRBD2 for D (5 bases). V lost 4 bases and J 4 bases, leaving 14 bases between the germline ends. Per the germline V gene, CDR1 is DFQATT and CDR2 is SNEGSKA (reference sequence). This CDR3 region has 13 residues. In DNA form, the CDR3 reads TGCAGTGCTAACGAACTAGAACTATACGAGCAGTACTTC. Its protein product is CSANELELYEQYF.

The V gene is TRBV5-1, the J gene TRBJ1-2, with D unresolved. The V end lost 0 bases, the J end lost 2 bases, and 8 bases lay between the germline ends. Germline CDR1 reads SGHRS; CDR2 reads YFSETQ. The CDR3 is made up of 14 amino acids. CDR3 nucleotides: TGCGCCAGCAGCTTGGAGGGCCAGAACTATGGCTACACCTTC. Protein sequence: CASSLEGQNYGYTF.

The sample holds one count of this clone. The chain uses TRBV7-2 and TRBJ1-5; D call uncertain. Germline V gene lookup returns CDR1 SGHTA and CDR2 FQGNSA. CDR3 size: 13 residues. Between the trimmed V and J ends, which lost 2 bases and 7 bases, there was a span of 9 bases. DNA of the CDR3: TGTGCCAGCAGCTTATCGGGAGGCCAGCCCCAGCATTTT. It encodes CASSLSGGQPQHF.

This clone was detected ten times or more. V is TRBV9 and J is TRBJ2-7; 8 nucleotides line up with TRBD1. CDR3 length: 15 residues. CDR1 is SGDLS, CDR2 YYNGEE, per germline. V lost 0 bases to trimming and J lost 0 bases; unmatched junction nucleotides: 2. The CDR3 DNA reads TGTGCCAGCAGCGTAGGCGGACAGGGCTCCTACGAGCAGTACTTC. Amino acids: CASSVGGQGSYEQYF.

As regards this clone: This specimen includes other DNA sequences encoding the same CDR3. J is TRBJ1-2 and V is TRBV9; 9 bases fit TRBD1. Germline loops: CDR1 SGDLS, CDR2 YYNGEE. V lost 0 bases, J lost 2 bases, and 2 bases stayed unmatched. The CDR3 runs to 15 residues. CDR3 sequence reads: CASSVGGTGNYGYTF. CDR3 bases: TGTGCCAGCAGCGTAGGAGGGACAGGGAACTATGGCTACACCTTC. The full variable domain, completed using reference TRBV9 and TRBJ1-2, is DSGVTQTPKHLITATGQRVTLRCSPRSGDLSVYWYQQSLDQGLQFLIQYYNGEERAKGNILERFSAQQFPDLHSELNLSSLELGDSALYFCASSVGGTGNYGYTFGSGTRLTVV.

This clone has more than one count but fewer than ten. The chain has TRBV6-1 and TRBJ1-3, with TRBD1 as a possible D gene (5 bases). Deletions cut 0 bases from V and 0 bases from J, with 9 bases between. The CDR3 loop spans 16 amino acids. Germline V gene sequence: CDR1 MNHNS, CDR2 SASEGT. The CDR3 spells CASSEAAGDSGNTIYF. Here the CDR3 DNA reads TGTGCCAGCAGTGAAGCGGCGGGGGACTCTGGAAACACCATATATTTT.

This clone turned up a few times. This chain uses TRBV19 with TRBJ1-2; D ambiguous. The length of the CDR3 is 13 residues. Trimming removed 6 bases from V and 2 bases from J, with 10 bases in between. The germline gives CDR1 LNHDA, CDR2 SQIVND (reference sequence). In nucleotides, the CDR3 is TGTGCCAGTAGCGTCAACCAGAACTATGGCTACACCTTC. Amino acids: CASSVNQNYGYTF.

This clone has at least ten counts. The rearrangement uses TRBV18 and TRBJ1-3; D gene unclear. Germline lookup yields CDR1 KGHSH and CDR2 LQKENI. CDR3 size: 14 residues. V gave up 3 bases and J gave up 4 bases, with 10 bases separating them. The CDR3 here is CASSPDGTGNTIYF. CDR3 nucleotides: TGTGCCAGCTCACCGGACGGTACAGGAAACACCATATATTTT.

The chain combines TRBV7-8 with TRBJ2-7; D not certain. The CDR3 length is 13 residues. The germline gives CDR1 SGHVS, CDR2 FQNEAQ. Trimming took off 5 bases at V and 3 bases at J, with 11 bases between the two ends. The CDR3 region is CASSPRLGYEQYF. The DNA for the CDR3 is TGTGCCAGCAGCCCTCGACTGGGCTACGAGCAGTACTTC.

The chain employs TRBV4-2 and TRBJ2-1, with 9 bases matching TRBD2. Germline values: CDR1 LGHNA, CDR2 YNFKEQ. CDR3 size: 16 residues. Trimming cost V 1 base and J 8 bases; bases outside gene matches: 9. CDR3 DNA: TGTGCCAGCAGCCAAGCTGGGCGGGAGGGCCTCTATGAGCAGTTCTTC. This codes for CASSQAGREGLYEQFF.

The chain joins TRBV28 to TRBJ2-1, with D possibly being TRBD1 (5 bases). Trimming stripped 8 bases from V and 4 bases from J, with 18 bases between. Looked up from germline, CDR1 is MDHEN and CDR2 is SYDVKM. CDR3 length: 15 amino acids. Here the CDR3 reads CASVWTWCSYNEQFF. CDR3 sequence (DNA): TGTGCCAGCGTGTGGACATGGTGCTCGTACAATGAGCAGTTCTTC.

This clone was counted a few times. The chain joins TRBV6-1 to TRBJ1-1, with a possible D match to TRBD1 (6 bases). The CDR3 is 14 amino acids. Germline values: CDR1 MNHNS, CDR2 SASEGT. V lost 5 bases and J 4 bases, leaving 14 bases between the germline ends. The CDR3 loop reads CASSPTGGGTEAFF. The CDR3 bases are TGTGCCAGCAGTCCCACGGGAGGGGGCACTGAAGCTTTCTTT.